This TCR beta chain was observed in a study of blood T cell repertoires in COVID-19. Study as a whole: Some COVID-19 samples were acute and others convalescent; all came from the United States, Italy and Spain.

Germline V gives CDR1 DFQATT, CDR2 SNEGSKA (reference sequence). The V and J ends lost 7 bases and 8 bases respectively, with 12 bases between them. The CDR3 is 11 residues long. The protocol was immunoSEQ multiplex PCR, while the TCRdb copy is restricted to in-frame clones and leaves out a portion. The sample shows approximately 170,000 clones, around 83% of them seen only once. This TCR was recovered from a woman in her 50s in a cohort exposed to, infected with or recovered from COVID-19 (not recorded which). The rearrangement links TRBV20-1 to TRBJ2-1; unclear D gene. Sequenced material: PBMCs or T cells enriched from blood (not recorded which). The CDR3 DNA sequence: TGCAGTGTCCGCGTAGCTTATGAGCAGTTCTTC. This translates into CSVRVAYEQFF.